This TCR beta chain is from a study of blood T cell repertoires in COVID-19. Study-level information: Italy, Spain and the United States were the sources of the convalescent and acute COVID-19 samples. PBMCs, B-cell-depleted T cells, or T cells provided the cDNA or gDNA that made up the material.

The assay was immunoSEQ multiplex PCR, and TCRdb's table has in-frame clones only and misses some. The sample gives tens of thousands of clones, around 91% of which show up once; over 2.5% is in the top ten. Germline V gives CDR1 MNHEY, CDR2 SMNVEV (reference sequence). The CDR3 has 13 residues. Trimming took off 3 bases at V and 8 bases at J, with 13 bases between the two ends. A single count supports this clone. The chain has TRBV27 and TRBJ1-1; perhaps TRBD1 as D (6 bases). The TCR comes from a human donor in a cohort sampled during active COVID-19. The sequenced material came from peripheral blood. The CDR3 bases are TGTGCCAGCAGTTTGCTCCGGGACAAGGAAGCTTTCTTT. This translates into CASSLLRDKEAFF.